The source of this TCR beta chain is a study of OX40 agonist ivuxolimab in advanced cancers. Profiling relied on immunoSEQ multiplex PCR, and the TCRdb table lists in-frame clones only, not all of them. The sample consists of 70,000 to 95,000 clones, about 94% of them appearing once. This clone was recorded a few times. Its antigen is unidentified. Study outcomes and limitations: Certain nonresponders likewise exhibited a low normalized T-cell clonal expansion.

Germline V gene sequence: CDR1 SGHKS, CDR2 YYEKEE (reference sequence). V gave up 4 bases and J gave up 6 bases, with 22 bases separating them. The CDR3 is made up of 16 amino acids. V and J are TRBV5-5 and TRBJ1-2; D possibly corresponds to TRBD1 (6 bases). Sequencing used CD4+ or CD8+ T cells sorted from blood, obtained in a trial of the OX40 agonist ivuxolimab. The clonotype was recovered from an adult with an advanced solid tumor such as melanoma, head and neck, liver or kidney cancer. In DNA, the CDR3 is TGTGCCAGCAGCATCGGGGCACAGGGATGGGGGAATGGCTACACCTTC. It specifies CASSIGAQGWGNGYTF.